Listed below are T cell receptor beta chains from one sample, sequenced in a study of T cell responses to AZD1222 COVID-19 vaccine. The repertoire was sequenced with immunoSEQ multiplex PCR; TCRdb's copy has only in-frame clones and lacks some. In the table there are 100,000 to 150,000 clones, approximately 85% of which are singletons. This specimen consisted of peripheral blood, obtained on day 0 of AZD1222 vaccination. These receptors all come from an adult in good health. Each CDR3 is given with its conserved first and last residue. Fields, in order: D gene, J gene, CDR3 length, V gene, clone size, CDR3 DNA, CDR3 protein. D genes are given only for firm matches. A clone size is listed for some rows: how often the clone was seen (once, few, many), or a class if it is expanded.

>-|TRBJ2-7|12|TRBV5-6|-
TGTGCCAGCAGCGGACAGCCCTACGAGCAGTACTTC
CASSGQPYEQYF
>-|TRBJ1-5|13|TRBV11-2|-
TGTGCCAGCAGCGCAGGTTACAATCAGCCCCAGCATTTT
CASSAGYNQPQHF
>-|TRBJ2-2|14|TRBV7-2|few
TGTGCCAGCATCGCCGGGACGAACACCGGGGAGCTGTTTTTT
CASIAGTNTGELFF
>TRBD2|TRBJ2-2|19|TRBV3-1/TRBV3-2|-
TGTGCCAGCAGCCCTGAGGTCCAGCGGGGGGGCCGATCGGGCGGGGAGCTGTTTTTT
CASSPEVQRGGRSGGELFF
>TRBD1|TRBJ1-1|16|TRBV18|-
TGTGCCAGCTCACCTTCCCGGACAGGGGTGAACACTGAAGCTTTCTTT
CASSPSRTGVNTEAFF
>TRBD2|TRBJ2-7|15|TRBV4-2|once
TGTGCCAGCAGCCTCGGGACTAGCGGTTTCTACGAGCAGTACTTC
CASSLGTSGFYEQYF
>-|TRBJ1-2|13|TRBV6-2/TRBV6-3|-
TGTGCCAGCAGTTACTCGCAGGCCTTGGGCTACACCTTC
CASSYSQALGYTF
>-|TRBJ2-1|12|TRBV7-3|-
TGTGCCAGCAGCTTGGGGGCAGGTGAGCAGTTCTTC
CASSLGAGEQFF
>-|TRBJ2-5|14|TRBV7-9|-
TGTGCCAGCGGTGGGTGGGGGAGTCAAGAGACCCAGTACTTC
CASGGWGSQETQYF
>-|TRBJ2-5|17|TRBV5-1|-
TGCGCCAGCAATTGGCTAGAAAGCGGCAGGGGCCAGGGGGGCCAGTACTTC
CASNWLESGRGQGGQYF
>-|TRBJ2-7|15|TRBV5-4|-
TGTGCCAGCAGCTGGGGGGGGCAGCAAGGCTACGAGCAGTACTTC
CASSWGGQQGYEQYF
>-|TRBJ2-7|13|TRBV18|many
TGTGCCAGCTCACCGGACTCCCTGGGAGAGCAGTACTTC
CASSPDSLGEQYF
>-|TRBJ2-3|13|TRBV3-1/TRBV3-2|-
TGTGCCAGCAGCACGCTACTCACAGATACGCAGTATTTT
CASSTLLTDTQYF
>TRBD2|TRBJ2-5|15|TRBV7-3|-
TGTGCCAGCAGCTCCAAGGGACTAGGACAAGAGACCCAGTACTTC
CASSSKGLGQETQYF
>TRBD2|TRBJ2-2|18|TRBV9|-
TGTGCCAGCGCCCCCACGTGGACTAGCGGGAGGAACACCGGGGAGCTGTTTTTT
CASAPTWTSGRNTGELFF
>-|TRBJ1-4|13|TRBV7-9|-
TGTGCCAGCAGCACCACAGGGCGTGAAAAACTGTTTTTT
CASSTTGREKLFF
>-|TRBJ1-5|15|TRBV6-4|once
TGTGCCAGCAGAAATACAGGGTCCGGGTCTCAGCCCCAGCATTTT
CASRNTGSGSQPQHF
>TRBD1|TRBJ1-2|13|TRBV4-2|-
TGTGCCAGCACCCGGGACAGGGGATATGGCTACACCTTC
CASTRDRGYGYTF
>-|TRBJ2-5|13|TRBV3-1/TRBV3-2|-
TGTGCCAGCAGCCAATTTGCGGAAGAGACCCAGTACTTC
CASSQFAEETQYF
>-|TRBJ2-7|16|TRBV14|-
TGTGCCAGCAGCCAAGATTATCTGGAGGGCCCAATCGAGCAGTACTTC
CASSQDYLEGPIEQYF
>-|TRBJ2-3|14|TRBV6-1|once
TGTGCCAGCAGTGACAGGGGCTTCACAGATACGCAGTATTTT
CASSDRGFTDTQYF
>-|TRBJ1-1|15|TRBV24-1|-
TGTGCCACCAGTGACCCTAGAGGGGAGAGCACTGAAGCTTTCTTT
CATSDPRGESTEAFF
>TRBD2|TRBJ2-1|16|TRBV6-2/TRBV6-3|once
TGTGCCAGCAGTTTCGGGACTAGCGGGAACCACAATGAGCAGTTCTTC
CASSFGTSGNHNEQFF
>-|TRBJ1-1|13|TRBV29-1|-
TGCAGCGTTCGACTACAGGAAAGGACTGAAGCTTTCTTT
CSVRLQERTEAFF
>-|TRBJ1-1|14|TRBV5-5|-
TGTGCCAGCACCCAGGCGATGATGAACACTGAAGCTTTCTTT
CASTQAMMNTEAFF
>TRBD1|TRBJ2-2|17|TRBV9|once
TGTGCCAGCAGCGTAGGGTGGGGACAGGGGAACACCGGGGAGCTGTTTTTT
CASSVGWGQGNTGELFF
>TRBD1|TRBJ1-4|16|TRBV30|-
TGTGCCTGGAGTGTATTACGGGGGACAGGGTTTGAAAAACTGTTTTTT
CAWSVLRGTGFEKLFF
>-|TRBJ1-5|13|TRBV10-3|-
TGTGCCATCAGTGCGCAAACTAATCAGCCCCAGCATTTT
CAISAQTNQPQHF
>-|TRBJ1-1|15|TRBV21-1|-
TGTGCCAGCAGCAAGTTACGTCAGGGGAACACTGAAGCTTTCTTT
CASSKLRQGNTEAFF
>-|TRBJ1-3|14|TRBV14|-
TGTGCCAGCAGCTGGCGTAACTCTGGAAACACCATATATTTT
CASSWRNSGNTIYF
>-|TRBJ2-7|13|TRBV2|once
TGTGCCAGCACCCAGCGCCCGAATTACGAGCAGTACTTC
CASTQRPNYEQYF
>-|TRBJ1-3|16|TRBV4-1|-
TGCGCCAGCAGCCTCGCCCAAAGCCAAGCTGGAAACACCATATATTTT
CASSLAQSQAGNTIYF